The T cell receptor (beta chain) under discussion was sequenced for a study of OX40 agonist ivuxolimab in advanced cancers. This clone has more than one count but fewer than ten. Clones were read by immunoSEQ multiplex PCR, and TCRdb kept only the in-frame ones, dropping some. The sample has 65,000 to 100,000 clones, about 81% seen once. The ends were cut back, 0 bases at V and 6 bases at J, with 18 bases in the middle. Germline V gene sequence: CDR1 KGHSH, CDR2 LQKENI. The CDR3 is made up of 17 amino acids. The sequences come from CD4+ or CD8+ T cells sorted from blood, collected in a trial of the OX40 agonist ivuxolimab. The receptor comes from an adult with an advanced solid tumor such as melanoma, head and neck, liver or kidney cancer. The rearrangement joins TRBV18 to TRBJ2-1, with D perhaps matching TRBD2 (5 bases). This chain's CDR3 is CASSPPVGIRQSNEQFF. The CDR3 nucleotides are TGTGCCAGCTCACCACCAGTCGGGATCCGTCAGTCCAATGAGCAGTTCTTC.